Listed here are 8 T cell receptor beta chains from one sample, sequenced in a study of T cell responses to AZD1222 COVID-19 vaccine. Repertoires were generated with immunoSEQ multiplex PCR, while TCRdb's copy carries only in-frame clones and drops some. The data hold 110,000 to 150,000 clones, with around 85% observed a single time. Sequences were derived from peripheral blood, sampled on day 0 of AZD1222 vaccination. The receptors here all came from an adult in good health.

The J gene is TRBJ2-5, the V gene TRBV2; 7 nucleotides agree with TRBD2. The better agreement between TRBJ2-7 and the DNA end casts doubt on the J call. CDR1 and CDR2 (germline): SNHLY, FYNNEI. This CDR3 comprises 12 residues. The CDR3 spells CASGGVSYEQYF. The CDR3 bases are TGTGCCTCGGGGGGAGTTAGCTACGAGCAGTACTTC.

The chain combines TRBV28 with TRBJ2-5, with 8 bases that match TRBD2. Germline V gene data show CDR1 as MDHEN and CDR2 as SYDVKM. CDR3 size: 15 residues. Trimming at V came to 5 bases and at J to 5 bases, leaving 10 bases not matched to a gene. Here the CDR3 DNA reads TGTGCCAGCAGTGCCCCCGGGAGGGACCGGGAGACCCAGTACTTC. Protein: CASSAPGRDRETQYF.

This clone was recorded once. This chain connects TRBV6-5 to TRBJ1-2; D is perhaps TRBD1 (5 bases). CDR1 MNHEY and CDR2 SVGAGI come from the germline V gene. There are 15 residues in the CDR3. The ends were cut back, 2 bases at V and 5 bases at J, with 15 bases in the middle. CDR3 coding DNA: TGTGCCAGCAGTTACGGTTCGCAGGGAGGATATGGCTACACCTTC. Translation gives CASSYGSQGGYGYTF.

This chain links TRBV18 with TRBJ1-2; D is unresolved. Trimming removed 3 bases at V and 2 bases at J, with 10 bases between. In germline, CDR1 is KGHSH, CDR2 LQKENI. The CDR3 consists of 14 residues. The CDR3 DNA reads as TGTGCCAGCTCACCTAGTGCAGGCAACTATGGCTACACCTTC. Its translation is CASSPSAGNYGYTF.

This clone was seen only a few times. The rearrangement joins TRBV3-1 (or the pseudogene TRBV3-2) to TRBJ2-3; 14 nucleotides line up with TRBD2. J lost 1 base, V lost 4 bases, and 4 bases had no gene match. The CDR3 spans 17 residues. Germline V gives CDR1 LGHDT, CDR2 YNNKEL (reference sequence). The CDR3 DNA reads TGTGCCAGCAGCCGACTAGCGGGAGGGCCAGGCACAGATACGCAGTATTTT. Amino acid sequence: CASSRLAGGPGTDTQYF.

The rearrangement joins TRBV12-3 or TRBV12-4 to TRBJ2-1; D gene ambiguous. With 3 bases removed from V and 7 bases from J, the gap between germline ends came to 10 bases. The CDR3 totals 13 residues. The CDR3 DNA sequence: TGTGCCAGCAGTTTGTCCGTGTGGAATGAGCAGTTCTTC. It codes for CASSLSVWNEQFF.

The chain is built from TRBV7-8 and TRBJ1-3, with D maybe TRBD1 (6 bases). The CDR3 covers 16 residues. Germline V gene lookup returns CDR1 SGHVS and CDR2 FQNEAQ. The germline V and J ends were trimmed by 4 bases and 2 bases, with 15 bases remaining between them. The DNA of the CDR3 is TGTGCCAGCAGCTGGCAGGGGCAGGAGGCTGGAAACACCATATATTTT. Protein sequence: CASSWQGQEAGNTIYF.

This clone has just one count. V is TRBV6-1 and J is TRBJ2-2; 9 bases are a match to TRBD1. CDR1 is MNHNS, CDR2 SASEGT, per germline. Germline trimming cut 2 bases from V and 7 bases from J; bases unmatched to any gene: 5. This CDR3 has 15 amino acids. The CDR3 coding sequence is TGTGCCAGCAGTGAACGACAGGGGGGGCACGGGGAGCTGTTTTTT. It yields the protein CASSERQGGHGELFF.